This TCR beta chain was sequenced in a study of T-cell reconstitution after alpha-beta-depleted transplantation in children. Points from the study as a whole: Newly generated T cells supplied most T-cell counts and diversity one year post-transplant. Several hundred expanded graft clones reportedly were the source of alpha-beta T cells about two months after transplant. Some patients owed their high day-60 TCRbeta diversity to surviving recipient T cells and thymic progenitors.

The CDR3 loop spans 14 amino acids. V lost 3 bases, J lost 0 bases, and 9 bases lay in between. Germline values: CDR1 SGHRS, CDR2 YFSETQ. As for this clonotype: Its target is unknown.

Preparation of the TCRbeta library was carried out with unique molecular identifiers. TCRdb processed the PCR reads anew with MiXCR; each CDR3 protein has one entry. Of 550,000 to 600,000 distinct CDR3 sequences in the sample, under 25% were seen once. The gene calls are TRBV5-1 and TRBJ1-2, with D unresolved. The TCR comes from a boy in the first two years of life who had a stem cell transplant for acute myeloid leukemia, so the T cells may come from the graft donor. This material consisted of PBMCs, mostly from graft donor cells, taken 360 days after TCRalphabeta/CD19-depleted stem cell transplant. DNA of the CDR3: TGCGCCAGCAGCTCAGATGGGACTAACTATGGCTACACCTTC. Translated, it gives CASSSDGTNYGYTF. Filled out from reference TRBV5-1 and TRBJ1-2, the complete variable domain reads KAGVTQTPRYLIKTRGQQVTLSCSPISGHRSVSWYQQTPGQGLQFLFEYFSETQRNKGNFPGRFSGRQFSNSRSEMNVSTLELGDSALYLCASSSDGTNYGYTFGSGTRLTVV.